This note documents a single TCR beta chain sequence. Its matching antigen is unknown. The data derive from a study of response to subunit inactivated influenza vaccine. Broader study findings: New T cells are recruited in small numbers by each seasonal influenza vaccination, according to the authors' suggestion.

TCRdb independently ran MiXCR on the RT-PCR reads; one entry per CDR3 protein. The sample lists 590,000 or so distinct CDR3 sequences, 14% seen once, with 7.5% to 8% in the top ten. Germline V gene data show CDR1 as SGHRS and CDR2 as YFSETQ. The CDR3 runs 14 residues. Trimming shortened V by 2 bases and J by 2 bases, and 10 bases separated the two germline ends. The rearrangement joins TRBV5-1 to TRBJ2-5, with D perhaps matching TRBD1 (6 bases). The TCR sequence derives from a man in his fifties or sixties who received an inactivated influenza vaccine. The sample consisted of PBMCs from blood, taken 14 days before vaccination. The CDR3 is CASSFFGQQETQYF. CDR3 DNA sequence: TGCGCCAGCAGCTTTTTTGGACAGCAAGAGACCCAGTACTTC.